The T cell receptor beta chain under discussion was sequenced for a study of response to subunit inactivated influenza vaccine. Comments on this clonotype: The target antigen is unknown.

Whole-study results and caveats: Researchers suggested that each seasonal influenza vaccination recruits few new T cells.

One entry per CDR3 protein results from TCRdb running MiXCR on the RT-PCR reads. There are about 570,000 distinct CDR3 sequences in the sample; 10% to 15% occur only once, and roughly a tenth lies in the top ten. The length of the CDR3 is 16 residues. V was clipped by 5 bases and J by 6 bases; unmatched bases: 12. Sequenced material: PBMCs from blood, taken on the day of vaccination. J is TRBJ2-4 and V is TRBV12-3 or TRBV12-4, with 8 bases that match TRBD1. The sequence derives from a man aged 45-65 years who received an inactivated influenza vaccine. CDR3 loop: CASSPGQGGPSNIQYF. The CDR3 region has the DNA TGTGCCAGCAGTCCTGGACAGGGAGGTCCCTCAAACATTCAGTACTTC.